The 6 T cell receptor beta chains listed next were all sequenced from one sample in a study of T cell changes during pregnancy in multiple sclerosis. Using immunoSEQ multiplex PCR, the repertoire was profiled, and TCRdb retains in-frame clones only, with some absent. The repertoire has about 50,000 clones, 91% of them found once; the top ten carry roughly 10%. Here the sequenced sample was CD8+ T cells from peripheral blood mononuclear cells, taken after pregnancy. The receptors come from a female donor with multiple sclerosis, enrolled in a pregnancy study.

The chain joins TRBV6-5 to TRBJ2-1; D is unresolved. V was pared by 6 bases and J by 5 bases, with 5 bases between. The CDR3 is made up of 11 amino acids. Germline V gives CDR1 MNHEY, CDR2 SVGAGI. The CDR3 loop reads CASSFDNEQFF. CDR3 nucleotides: TGTGCCAGCAGCTTTGACAATGAGCAGTTCTTC.

This clone occurred once. The rearrangement links TRBV29-1 to TRBJ2-5, with 7 bases matching TRBD1. The end of the DNA aligns better with TRBJ2-7, so the J call may be wrong. Germline CDR1 SQVTM, CDR2 ANQGSEA. CDR3 size: 13 residues. The CDR3 is CSVVRDSHYEQYF. CDR3 DNA sequence: TGCAGCGTTGTACGGGACAGCCATTACGAGCAGTACTTC.

This rearrangement joins TRBV5-6 to TRBJ1-2, with a possible D match to TRBD1 (5 bases). The CDR3 has 14 residues. Between the trimmed V and J ends, which lost 0 bases and 5 bases, there was a span of 11 bases. The germline CDR1 and CDR2 sequences are SGHDT and YYEEEE. In DNA, the CDR3 is TGTGCCAGCAGCTTGGAAGACAGCTCGTATGGCTACACCTTC. It encodes CASSLEDSSYGYTF. Full variable domain (outside the CDR3, taken from reference TRBV5-6 and TRBJ1-2): DAGVTQSPTHLIKTRGQQVTLRCSPKSGHDTVSWYQQALGQGPQFIFQYYEEEERQRGNFPDRFSGHQFPNYSSELNVNALLLGDSALYLCASSLEDSSYGYTFGSGTRLTVV.

This rearrangement joins TRBV25-1 to TRBJ1-2, with 11 bases identical to TRBD1. CDR1 is MGHDK, CDR2 SYGVNS, per germline. The V gene end was trimmed by 4 bases and the J gene end by 2 bases; junction bases not matched to a gene: 12. This CDR3 region has 18 residues. The DNA for the CDR3 is TGTGCCAGCAGTGGCCGGGACAGGGGGGAAATACTAAACTATGGCTACACCTTC. Protein: CASSGRDRGEILNYGYTF.

This chain joins TRBV10-3 and TRBJ1-1; 8 positions match TRBD1. Trimming cost V 6 bases and J 0 bases; bases outside gene matches: 0. CDR3 length: 13 residues. CDR1 is ENHRY and CDR2 is SYGVKD in the germline V gene. The CDR3 DNA reads as TGTGCCATCAGGGGACAGGTGAACACTGAAGCTTTCTTT. The encoded protein is CAIRGQVNTEAFF.

The J gene is TRBJ2-1, the V gene TRBV5-6; D is uncertain. This CDR3 has 11 residues. Germline V gene lookup returns CDR1 SGHDT and CDR2 YYEEEE. Between the trimmed V and J ends, which lost 0 bases and 9 bases, there was a span of 4 bases. The CDR3, as DNA: TGTGCCAGCAGCTTGGTCCGTGAGCAGTTCTTC. Translation: CASSLVREQFF.